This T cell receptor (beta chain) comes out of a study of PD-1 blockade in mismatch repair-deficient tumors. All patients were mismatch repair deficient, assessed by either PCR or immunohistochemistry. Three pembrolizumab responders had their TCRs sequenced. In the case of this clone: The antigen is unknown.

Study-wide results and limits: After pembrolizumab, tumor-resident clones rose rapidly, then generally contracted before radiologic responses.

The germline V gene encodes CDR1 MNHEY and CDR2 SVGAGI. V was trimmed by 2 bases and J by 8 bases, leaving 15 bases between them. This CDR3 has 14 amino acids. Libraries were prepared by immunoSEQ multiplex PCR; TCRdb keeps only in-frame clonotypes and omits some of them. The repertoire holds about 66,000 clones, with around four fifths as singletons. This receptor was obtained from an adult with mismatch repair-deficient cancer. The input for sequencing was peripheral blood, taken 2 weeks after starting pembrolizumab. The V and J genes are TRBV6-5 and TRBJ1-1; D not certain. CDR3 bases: TGTGCCAGCAGTTACATCTACCTGACACCCGAAGCTTTCTTT. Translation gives CASSYIYLTPEAFF.